This T cell receptor beta chain derives from a study of OX40 agonist ivuxolimab in advanced cancers. Study in general: Of mixed ages from about 20 to 80 and averaging roughly 60 years, the group was more than 65% male. Study-wide results and limits: Partial responders treated at 0.1-3.0 mg/kg exhibited clonal expansion among the lowest measured. The CD4+ and CD8+ T cells in the blood had expanded clonally by week 6 at 0.1 to 3.0 mg/kg.

Comments on this clone: Its target is not known.

Sequenced by immunoSEQ multiplex PCR; TCRdb stores in-frame clones only, minus some. The sample comprises approximately 81,000 clones, around 85% of which are singletons, and about 4.6% rests with the top ten. V dropped 1 base and J dropped 11 bases, with 20 bases sitting between them. Germline V gene lookup returns CDR1 ENHRY and CDR2 SYGVKD. CDR3 length: 16 amino acids. This clonotype originated in an adult with an advanced solid tumor such as melanoma, head and neck, liver or kidney cancer. Specimen: CD4+ or CD8+ T cells sorted from blood, collected in a trial of the OX40 agonist ivuxolimab. The V gene is TRBV10-3, the J gene TRBJ1-4; D is perhaps TRBD1 (6 bases). CDR3 sequence reads: CAISEFATGKGSKLFF. DNA of the CDR3: TGTGCCATCAGTGAGTTTGCGACAGGAAAAGGTAGCAAACTGTTTTTT.